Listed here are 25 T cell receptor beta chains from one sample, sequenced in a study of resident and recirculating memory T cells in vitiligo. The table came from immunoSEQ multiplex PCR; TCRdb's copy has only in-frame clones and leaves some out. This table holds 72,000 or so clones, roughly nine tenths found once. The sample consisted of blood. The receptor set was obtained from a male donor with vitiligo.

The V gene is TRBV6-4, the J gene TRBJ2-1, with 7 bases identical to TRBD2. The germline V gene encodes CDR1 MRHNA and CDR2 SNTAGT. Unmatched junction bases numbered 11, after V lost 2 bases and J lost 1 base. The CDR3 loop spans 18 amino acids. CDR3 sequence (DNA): TGTGCCAGCAGTGACCGATTCGTGCGGGACTATTCCTACAATGAGCAGTTCTTC. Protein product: CASSDRFVRDYSYNEQFF.

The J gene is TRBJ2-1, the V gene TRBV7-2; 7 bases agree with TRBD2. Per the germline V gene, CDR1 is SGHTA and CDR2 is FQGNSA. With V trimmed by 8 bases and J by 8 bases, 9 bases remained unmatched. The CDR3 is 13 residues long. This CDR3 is CASGTSDADEQFF. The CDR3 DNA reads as TGTGCCAGCGGAACTAGCGATGCCGATGAGCAGTTCTTC.

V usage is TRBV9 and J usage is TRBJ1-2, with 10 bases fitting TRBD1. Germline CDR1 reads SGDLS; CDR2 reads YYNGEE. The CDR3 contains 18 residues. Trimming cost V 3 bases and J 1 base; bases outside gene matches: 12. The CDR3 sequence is CASSASSGTGVDNYGYTF. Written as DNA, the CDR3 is TGTGCCAGCAGCGCCAGCTCCGGGACAGGGGTGGATAACTATGGCTACACCTTC.

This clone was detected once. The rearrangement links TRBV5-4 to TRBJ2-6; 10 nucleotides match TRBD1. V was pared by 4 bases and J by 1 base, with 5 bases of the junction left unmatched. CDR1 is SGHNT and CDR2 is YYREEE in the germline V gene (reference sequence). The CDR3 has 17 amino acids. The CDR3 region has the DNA TGTGCCAGCAGCCCGACAGGGGGCGCTTCTGGGGCCAACGTCCTGACTTTC. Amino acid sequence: CASSPTGGASGANVLTF.

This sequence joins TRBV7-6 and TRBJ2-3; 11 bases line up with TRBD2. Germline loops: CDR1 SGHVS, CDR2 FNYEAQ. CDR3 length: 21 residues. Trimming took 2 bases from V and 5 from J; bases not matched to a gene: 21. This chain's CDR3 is CASSLRILAGEGGRQEDTQYF. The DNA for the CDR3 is TGTGCCAGCAGCTTAAGAATACTAGCGGGAGAGGGGGGGCGGCAAGAAGATACGCAGTATTTT.

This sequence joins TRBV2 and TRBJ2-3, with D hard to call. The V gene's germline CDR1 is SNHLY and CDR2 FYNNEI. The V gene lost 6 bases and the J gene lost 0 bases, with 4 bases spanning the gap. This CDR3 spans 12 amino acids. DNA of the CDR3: TGTGCCAGCAGCCGTAGCACAGATACGCAGTATTTT. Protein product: CASSRSTDTQYF.

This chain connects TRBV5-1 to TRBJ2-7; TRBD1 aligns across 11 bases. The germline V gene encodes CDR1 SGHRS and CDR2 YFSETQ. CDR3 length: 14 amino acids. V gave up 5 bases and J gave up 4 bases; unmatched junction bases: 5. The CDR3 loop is CASRGTGGTYEQYF. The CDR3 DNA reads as TGCGCCAGCAGAGGGACAGGGGGGACGTACGAGCAGTACTTC. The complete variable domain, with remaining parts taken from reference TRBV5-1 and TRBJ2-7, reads KAGVTQTPRYLIKTRGQQVTLSCSPISGHRSVSWYQQTPGQGLQFLFEYFSETQRNKGNFPGRFSGRQFSNSRSEMNVSTLELGDSALYLCASRGTGGTYEQYFGPGTRLTVT.

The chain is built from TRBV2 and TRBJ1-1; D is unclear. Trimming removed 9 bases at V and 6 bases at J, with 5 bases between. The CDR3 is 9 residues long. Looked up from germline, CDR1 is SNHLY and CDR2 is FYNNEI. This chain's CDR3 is CARQSEAFF. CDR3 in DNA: TGTGCCAGACAATCTGAAGCTTTCTTT. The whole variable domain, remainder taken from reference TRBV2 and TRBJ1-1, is EPEVTQTPSHQVTQMGQEVILRCVPISNHLYFYWYRQILGQKVEFLVSFYNNEISEKSEIFDDQFSVERPDGSNFTLKIRSTKLEDSAMYFCARQSEAFFGQGTRLTVV.

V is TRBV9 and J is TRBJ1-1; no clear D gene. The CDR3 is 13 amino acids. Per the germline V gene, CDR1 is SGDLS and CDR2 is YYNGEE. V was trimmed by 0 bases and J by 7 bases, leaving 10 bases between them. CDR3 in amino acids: CASSVGAPGEAFF. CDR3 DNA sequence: TGTGCCAGCAGCGTAGGCGCCCCGGGTGAAGCTTTCTTT.

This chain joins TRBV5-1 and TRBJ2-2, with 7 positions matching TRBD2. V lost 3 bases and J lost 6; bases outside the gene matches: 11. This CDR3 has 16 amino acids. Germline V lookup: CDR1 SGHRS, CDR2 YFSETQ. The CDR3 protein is CASSYSRVAGAGELFF. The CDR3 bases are TGCGCCAGCAGCTATTCCAGGGTGGCGGGAGCCGGGGAGCTGTTTTTT.

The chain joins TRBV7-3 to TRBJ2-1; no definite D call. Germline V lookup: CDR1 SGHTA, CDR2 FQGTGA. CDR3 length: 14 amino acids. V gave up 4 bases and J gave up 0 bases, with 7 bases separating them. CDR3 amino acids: CASSSLGSYNEQFF. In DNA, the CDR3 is TGTGCCAGCAGCTCTCTCGGCTCCTACAATGAGCAGTTCTTC.

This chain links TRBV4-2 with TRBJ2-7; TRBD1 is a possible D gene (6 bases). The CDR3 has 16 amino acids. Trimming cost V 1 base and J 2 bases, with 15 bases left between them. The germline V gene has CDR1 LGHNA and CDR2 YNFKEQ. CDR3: CASSQGPGQRAYEQYF. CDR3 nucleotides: TGTGCCAGCAGCCAAGGCCCCGGACAGAGGGCCTACGAGCAGTACTTC.

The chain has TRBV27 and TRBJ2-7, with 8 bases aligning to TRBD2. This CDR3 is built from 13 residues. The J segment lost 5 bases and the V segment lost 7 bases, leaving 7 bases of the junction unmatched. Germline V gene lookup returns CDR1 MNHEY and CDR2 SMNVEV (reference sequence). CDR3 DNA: TGTGCCAGCACCCGACTAGCGAGCGACGAGCAGTACTTC. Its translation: CASTRLASDEQYF.

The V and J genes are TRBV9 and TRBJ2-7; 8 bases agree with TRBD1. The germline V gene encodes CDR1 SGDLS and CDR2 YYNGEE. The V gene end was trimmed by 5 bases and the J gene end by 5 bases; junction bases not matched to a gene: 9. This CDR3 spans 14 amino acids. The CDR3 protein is CASSARQGRDEQYF. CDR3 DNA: TGTGCCAGCAGTGCCAGACAGGGGCGAGACGAGCAGTACTTC.

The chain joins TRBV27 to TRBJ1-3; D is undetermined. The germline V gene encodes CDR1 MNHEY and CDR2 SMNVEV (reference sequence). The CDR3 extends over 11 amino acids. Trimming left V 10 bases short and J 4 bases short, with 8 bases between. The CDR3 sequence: CATSLGNTIYF. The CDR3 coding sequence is TGTGCCACCTCCCTCGGAAACACCATATATTTT.

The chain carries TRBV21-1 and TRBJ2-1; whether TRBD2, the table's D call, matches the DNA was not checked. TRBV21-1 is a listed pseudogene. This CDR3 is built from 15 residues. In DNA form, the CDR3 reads TGTGCCAGTAACTACCGGGAAAGGGAGGACAATGAGCAGTTCTTC. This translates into CASNYREREDNEQFF.

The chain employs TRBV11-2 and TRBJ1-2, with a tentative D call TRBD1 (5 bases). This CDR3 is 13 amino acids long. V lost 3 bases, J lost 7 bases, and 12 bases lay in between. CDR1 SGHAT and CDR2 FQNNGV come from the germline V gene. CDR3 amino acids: CASSFLGGPGYTF. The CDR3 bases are TGTGCCAGCAGCTTCCTCGGGGGACCTGGCTACACCTTC. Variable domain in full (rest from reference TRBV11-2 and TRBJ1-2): EAGVAQSPRYKIIEKRQSVAFWCNPISGHATLYWYQQILGQGPKLLIQFQNNGVVDDSQLPKDRFSAERLKGVDSTLKIQPAKLEDSAVYLCASSFLGGPGYTFGSGTRLTVV.

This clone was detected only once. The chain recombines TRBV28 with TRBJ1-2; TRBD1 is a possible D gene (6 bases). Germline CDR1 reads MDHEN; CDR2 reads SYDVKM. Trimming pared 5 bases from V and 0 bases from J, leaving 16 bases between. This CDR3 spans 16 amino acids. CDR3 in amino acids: CASSPPDRSTNYGYTF. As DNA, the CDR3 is TGTGCCAGCAGTCCTCCCGACAGGAGCACTAACTATGGCTACACCTTC.

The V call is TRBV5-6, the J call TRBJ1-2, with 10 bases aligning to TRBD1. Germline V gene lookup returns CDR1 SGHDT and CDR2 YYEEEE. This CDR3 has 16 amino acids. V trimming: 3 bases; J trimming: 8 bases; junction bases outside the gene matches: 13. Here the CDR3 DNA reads TGTGCCAGCAGCTCTGTGCAGACAGGGGGCATTGTAGGCTACACCTTC. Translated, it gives CASSSVQTGGIVGYTF.

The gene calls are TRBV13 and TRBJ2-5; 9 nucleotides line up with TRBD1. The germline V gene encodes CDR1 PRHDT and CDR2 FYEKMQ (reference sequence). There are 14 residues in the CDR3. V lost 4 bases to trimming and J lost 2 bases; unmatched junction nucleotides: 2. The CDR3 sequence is CASSSGTGQETQYF. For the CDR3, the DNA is TGTGCCAGCAGCTCCGGGACAGGGCAAGAGACCCAGTACTTC.

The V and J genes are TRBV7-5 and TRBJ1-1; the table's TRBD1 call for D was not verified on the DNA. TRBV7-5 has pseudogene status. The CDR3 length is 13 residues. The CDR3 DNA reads TGTGCCAGAAGCGTAACAGGGAACACTGAAGCTTTCTTT. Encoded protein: CARSVTGNTEAFF.

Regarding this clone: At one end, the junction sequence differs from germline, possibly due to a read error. The CDR3: CASSDRGYSSEQYF. CDR3 DNA sequence: TGTGCCAGCAGCGACAGGGGGTATTCCTCCGAGCAGTACTTC. The V call is TRBV6-5, the J call TRBJ2-7, with 9 bases fitting TRBD1. Germline-derived CDR1 and CDR2 are MNHEY and SVGAGI. The CDR3 contains 14 residues.

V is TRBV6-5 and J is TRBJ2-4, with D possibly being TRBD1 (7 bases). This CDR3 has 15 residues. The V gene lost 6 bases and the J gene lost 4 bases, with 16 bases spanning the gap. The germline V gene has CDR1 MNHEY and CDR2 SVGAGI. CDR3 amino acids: CASSHGRGAKNIQYF. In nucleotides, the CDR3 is TGTGCCAGCAGCCACGGCAGGGGGGCAAAAAACATTCAGTACTTC.

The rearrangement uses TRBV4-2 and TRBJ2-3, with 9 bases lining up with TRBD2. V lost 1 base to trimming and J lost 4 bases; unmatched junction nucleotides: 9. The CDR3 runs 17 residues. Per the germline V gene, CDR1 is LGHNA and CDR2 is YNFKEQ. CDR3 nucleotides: TGTGCCAGCAGCCAAGCGGAGGCGGGAGGGCCGGCAGATACGCAGTATTTT. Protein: CASSQAEAGGPADTQYF.

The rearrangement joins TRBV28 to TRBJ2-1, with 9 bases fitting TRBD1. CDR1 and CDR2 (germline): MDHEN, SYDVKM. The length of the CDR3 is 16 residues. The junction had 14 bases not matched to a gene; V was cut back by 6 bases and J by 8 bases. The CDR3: CASRSQGALARDEQFF. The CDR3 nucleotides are TGTGCCAGCAGGTCACAGGGGGCTCTCGCTAGGGATGAGCAGTTCTTC.